This T cell receptor beta chain came from a study of control samples from healthy donors and cancer patients (dated by TCRdb to 2018 to 2021). CDR1 and CDR2, looked up from the germline V gene (reference sequence), are SEHNR and FQNEAQ. From the cysteine up to the phenylalanine, the CDR3 has a length of 15 residues. Solely the CDR3 DNA is kept, with 45 bases framed from the first base. The trim is 5 bases for V and 5 bases for J, with a gap of 15 bases between the germline ends. In regard to this clone: Its specific antigen is unknown.

Libraries came from the immunoSEQ multiplex PCR assay. Imported from immuneACCESS, the table was reduced by TCRdb to in-frame sequences with V and J called. These copies leave out some clones; in studies compared against another copy, an unresolved V gene accounts for under half, and the cause of the remainder is not known. The sample table on file contains about 200,000 clones. The ten top clones hold roughly 2% of the sample. This receptor was obtained from a woman aged 25 to 39 in good health. The V and J genes are TRBV7-9 and TRBJ1-4; the D region possibly corresponds to TRBD1 (5 bases align). The sequenced sample was blood. The DNA sequence is TGTGCCAGCAGCCAGCAGCGGGGCCGGAATGAAAAACTGTTTTTT. The encoded protein is CASSQQRGRNEKLFF.